This note documents a single T cell receptor (beta chain) sequence. Its antigen remains unidentified. These data originate in a study of OX40 agonist ivuxolimab in advanced cancers. Study background: Partial responses, seen in three patients, involved one hepatocellular carcinoma and two cutaneous melanomas.

Sequencing was performed with immunoSEQ multiplex PCR; in TCRdb, only in-frame clones are kept and a portion is missing. The sample has 65,000 or so clones; 70% to 90% are singletons. V lost 6 bases and J 4 bases, leaving 7 bases between the germline ends. This CDR3 region has 12 residues. From germline, CDR1 is ENHRY and CDR2 SYGVKD. Researchers took blood at baseline, on cycle 4 day 1, and on cycle 7 day 1. Whole-study findings and limits: CD4+ and CD8+ blood T cells expanded clonally by week 6 at 0.1 to 3.0 mg/kg. The specificity for antigen of the expanded peripheral T cells was not determined.

The source of this sequence is an adult with an advanced solid tumor such as melanoma, head and neck, liver or kidney cancer. This chain links TRBV10-3 with TRBJ1-5, with no clear D. This material consisted of CD4+ or CD8+ T cells sorted from blood, taken in a trial of the OX40 agonist ivuxolimab. CDR3 amino acids: CAIRSANQPQHF. The CDR3, as DNA: TGTGCCATCAGAAGCGCGAATCAGCCCCAGCATTTT.